The 31 T cell receptor beta chains below were found in one sample sequenced in a study of tumor and adjacent non-tumor tissue in lung cancer. Three rounds of nested PCR, following a modified ARM-PCR protocol, produced the TCRbeta library. TCRdb called the multiplex PCR reads again in MiXCR, with one record for every CDR3 protein. In the table there are roughly 45,000 distinct CDR3 sequences, over 55% of which are singletons. This sample's RNA came from whole unsorted tissue. The normal lung tissue was taken more than 3 cm from the tumor edge. The sample consisted of distant non-tumor lung tissue. The receptors were gathered from a man aged 50-59 years with non-small cell lung cancer.

The chain uses TRBV7-9 and TRBJ2-2; 7 nucleotides agree with TRBD1. The V and J ends lost 7 bases and 4 bases, in that order; junction bases with no gene match: 9. The CDR3 runs to 15 residues. Germline V lookup: CDR1 SEHNR, CDR2 FQNEAQ (reference sequence). The CDR3 bases are TGTGCCAGCAACTCCGCCCGGGACAGCACCGGGGAGCTGTTTTTT. This encodes CASNSARDSTGELFF.

The chain carries TRBV7-2 and TRBJ2-5, with a possible D match to TRBD2 (6 bases). Trimming left V 2 bases short and J 4 bases short, with 14 bases between. Per the germline V gene, CDR1 is SGHTA and CDR2 is FQGNSA. CDR3 length: 15 amino acids. CDR3 in DNA: TGTGCCAGCAGCTTAATCGGGAGCGGTAGAGAGACCCAGTACTTC. The encoded protein is CASSLIGSGRETQYF.

This clonotype was counted between two and nine times. A much larger clone sits a single nucleotide away, making a read error possible. The rearrangement uses TRBV6-5 and TRBJ2-6; D perhaps matches TRBD1 (7 bases). Germline CDR1 is MNHEY and CDR2 is SVGAGI. CDR3 length equals 16 residues. V lost 5 bases to trimming and J lost 2 bases, with 13 bases between them. CDR3 nucleotides: TGTGCCAGCAGTAAAACAGGGGAGGCTGGGGCCAACGTCCTGACTTTC. Encoded protein: CASSKTGEAGANVLTF.

This clonotype has more than one count but fewer than ten. The chain links TRBV28 to TRBJ1-2; 9 bases fit TRBD1. This CDR3 is 15 amino acids long. CDR1 is MDHEN, CDR2 SYDVKM, per germline. V lost 5 bases to trimming and J lost 4 bases; unmatched junction nucleotides: 8. CDR3 in DNA: TGTGCCAGCAGTCAAGGACAGGGGTTTGGCTATGGCTACACCTTC. It is translated as CASSQGQGFGYGYTF.

Remarks on this clonotype: Lacking the conserved final phenylalanine or tryptophan, this CDR3 likely reflects a read error. The chain has TRBV20-1 and TRBJ2-7, with D perhaps given as TRBD1 or TRBD2 (5 bases each). The CDR3 sequence is 13 residues long. Germline V lookup: CDR1 DFQATT, CDR2 SNEGSKA (reference sequence). V was cut by 6 bases and J by 3 bases, with 15 bases left in between. This CDR3 reads CSALSGAGYEQYL. CDR3 DNA sequence: TGCAGTGCACTTTCTGGGGCGGGCTACGAGCAGTACCTC.

This clonotype was seen repeatedly, ten times or more. V and J are TRBV12-3 or TRBV12-4 and TRBJ1-1; TRBD1 matches at 7 bases. The CDR3 has 14 amino acids. The trim removed 6 bases at V and 2 bases at J, leaving 6 bases unmatched. DNA of the CDR3: TGTGCCAGCAGACGGGACAGTTACAACACTGAAGCTTTCTTT. Protein product: CASRRDSYNTEAFF.

On this clonotype itself: One base away lies a much larger clone, so this may be a sequencing read error. This CDR3 reads CSASGGQSGELFF. The CDR3 nucleotides read TGCAGCGCTTCAGGGGGCCAGAGCGGGGAGCTGTTTTTT. The chain employs TRBV29-1 and TRBJ2-2; 8 bases map to TRBD1. The germline CDR1 and CDR2 sequences are SQVTM and ANQGSEA. The CDR3 extends over 13 amino acids. With V trimmed by 7 bases and J by 7 bases, 8 bases remained unmatched.

Notes on this clonotype: With a much larger clone just one base away, this may be a read error. V and J are TRBV7-8 and TRBJ2-7; 8 bases are shared with TRBD2. Germline V gives CDR1 SGHVS, CDR2 FQNEAQ. The CDR3 loop spans 14 amino acids. V lost 3 bases to trimming and J lost 6 bases; unmatched junction nucleotides: 7. CDR3 bases: TGTGCCAGCAGCTTTTTAGCGGGGCTGGGCGAGCAGTACTTC. Residues: CASSFLAGLGEQYF.

This clonotype was seen many times. The V call is TRBV29-1, the J call TRBJ1-6; 8 bases match TRBD1. Germline lookup yields CDR1 SQVTM and CDR2 ANQGSEA. This CDR3 contains 13 residues. With 7 bases clipped from V and 6 bases from J, the junction kept 5 bases outside the gene matches. The CDR3 is CSAMTGVNSPLHF. CDR3 nucleotides: TGCAGCGCTATGACAGGGGTTAATTCACCCCTCCACTTT.

In this sample, this clonotype turned up many times. The rearrangement joins TRBV20-1 to TRBJ2-1, with D possibly TRBD2 on 6 matching bases. This CDR3 contains 15 residues. CDR1 and CDR2 from the germline V gene are DFQATT and SNEGSKA (reference sequence). V was pared by 1 base and J by 7 bases, with 17 bases between. The CDR3 region is CSARGDSRGGNEQFF. The CDR3 nucleotides are TGCAGTGCTAGAGGTGACTCTAGAGGAGGGAATGAGCAGTTCTTC.

To note about this clonotype: This clone may be a read error of a much larger clone one base away. The chain uses TRBV6-6 and TRBJ2-2; 10 bases map to TRBD2. This CDR3 comprises 16 residues. CDR1 and CDR2 from the germline V gene are MNHNY and SVGAGI (reference sequence). CDR3: CANSFPGLAEGGELFF. The CDR3 DNA is TGTGCCAACAGTTTTCCTGGACTAGCGGAAGGCGGGGAGCTGTTTTTT.

As to this clonotype: A much more abundant neighbour one base away suggests this may be a read error. Here the CDR3 omits its conserved ending phenylalanine or tryptophan, so a read error is the likely source. The chain links TRBV14 to TRBJ2-5, with a tentative D call TRBD1 (7 bases). The CDR3 is 13 amino acids. V shed 4 bases and J shed 5 bases, with 11 bases lying between them. Germline CDR1 SGHDN, CDR2 FVKESK. CDR3 sequence: CASSPGGLETQYL. CDR3 nucleotides: TGTGCCAGCAGCCCAGGGGGGTTGGAGACCCAGTACCTC.

The chain is built from TRBV7-9 and TRBJ1-2, with a weak D call TRBD1 (5 bases). CDR3 length: 13 amino acids. Between the trimmed V and J ends, which lost 5 bases and 1 base, there was a span of 8 bases. CDR1 SEHNR and CDR2 FQNEAQ come from the germline V gene (reference sequence). The CDR3 protein is CASSADSNYGYTF. In nucleotides, the CDR3 is TGTGCCAGCAGCGCCGACAGTAACTATGGCTACACCTTC.

This clonotype was detected a few times. The chain joins TRBV20-1 to TRBJ1-2; D perhaps matches TRBD1 (5 bases). Between the trimmed V and J ends, which lost 7 bases and 7 bases, there was a span of 25 bases. Germline V gives CDR1 DFQATT, CDR2 SNEGSKA (reference sequence). The CDR3 runs 15 residues. The CDR3 protein is CSVSNGGTSRSGYTF. As DNA, the CDR3 is TGCAGTGTGTCGAATGGGGGGACCAGTAGGAGTGGCTACACCTTC.

Points on this clonotype: Sequence at one end of the junction differs from germline and may be a read error. This sequence joins TRBV20-1 and TRBJ1-5; D unresolved. This CDR3 is 13 amino acids long. Germline assignment: CDR1 DFQATT and CDR2 SNEGSKA (reference sequence). Written as DNA, the CDR3 is TGCAGTGCTAGTTGGAACAACAATCAGCCCCAGGATTTT. It specifies CSASWNNNQPQDF.

About this clonotype: With a much larger clone just one base away, this may be a read error. CDR3 amino acids: CASSQGPGSDTQYF. DNA of the CDR3: TGTGCCAGCAGCCAGGGCCCAGGCTCAGATACGCAGTATTTT. V gene TRBV13 combines with J gene TRBJ2-3; D perhaps matches TRBD1 (5 bases). Germline V CDR1 and CDR2: PRHDT, FYEKMQ (reference sequence). V dropped 5 bases and J dropped 4 bases, with 13 bases sitting between them. CDR3 length: 14 residues.

This clonotype came up a few times. Germline is not matched at one junction end, which may reflect a read error. The V and J genes are TRBV7-8 and TRBJ2-1; 8 bases are shared with TRBD2. The CDR3 loop spans 17 amino acids. The germline V gene encodes CDR1 SGHVS and CDR2 FQNEAQ. CDR3 sequence (DNA): TGTGCCAGCAGCCCCCTCGGGACGGGAGGGCAGTACAAAGAGCAGTTCTTC. This gives the protein CASSPLGTGGQYKEQFF.

This clonotype was seen ten or more times. The chain is built from TRBV10-3 and TRBJ2-3; the match to TRBD1 covers 7 bases. The CDR3 covers 14 residues. V lost 10 bases to trimming and J lost 2 bases; unmatched junction nucleotides: 9. Looked up from germline, CDR1 is ENHRY and CDR2 is SYGVKD. CDR3 DNA: TGTGCCACCAAGAACGACAGGGTCACAGATACGCAGTATTTT. Translation gives CATKNDRVTDTQYF.

As for this clonotype: This sequence may be a read error, since a much larger clone differs from it by one base. Since no conserved phenylalanine or tryptophan closes the CDR3, a read error is the likely cause. The chain carries TRBV6-5 and TRBJ2-2, with TRBD1 matching 8 bases. The CDR3 extends over 13 amino acids. The V and J ends lost 4 bases and 6 bases, in that order; junction bases with no gene match: 1. CDR1 is MNHEY and CDR2 is SVGAGI in the germline V gene. CDR3 nucleotides: TGTGCCAGCAGTTGGGACAGGCCCGGGGAGCTGTTTTCT. It is translated as CASSWDRPGELFS.

The chain joins TRBV11-2 to TRBJ2-2; D uncertain. V was cut by 7 bases and J by 4 bases, with 10 bases left in between. The CDR3 runs to 13 residues. The germline V gene encodes CDR1 SGHAT and CDR2 FQNNGV. For the CDR3, the DNA is TGTGCCAGCACCTTTCAGCCCACCGGGGAGCTGTTTTTT. It is translated as CASTFQPTGELFF.

On this clonotype itself: A much larger clone is a single base away; this may be a read error. V is TRBV20-1 and J is TRBJ2-7, with 10 bases matching TRBD1. The germline gives CDR1 DFQATT, CDR2 SNEGSKA (reference sequence). The CDR3 contains 14 residues. The ends lost 8 bases at V and 2 bases at J; junction bases unmatched: 9. In DNA form, the CDR3 reads TGCAGTACGAGAAAGACAGGGGGCCCCTACGAGCAGTACTTC. Translation gives CSTRKTGGPYEQYF.

With respect to this clonotype: A single base separates this from a much larger clone, so it may be a read error. CDR3 coding DNA: TGTGCCAGCATCGGCGGGGGCCACAATGAGCAGTTCTTC. Protein product: CASIGGGHNEQFF. This chain links TRBV28 with TRBJ2-1, with D perhaps matching TRBD2 (7 bases). Germline CDR1 is MDHEN and CDR2 is SYDVKM. The CDR3 has 13 residues. V lost 7 bases and J lost 5, with 12 bases in between.

This clonotype has ten or more counts. This sequence joins TRBV20-1 and TRBJ2-6, with TRBD2 matching 7 bases. Germline lookup yields CDR1 DFQATT and CDR2 SNEGSKA (reference sequence). The CDR3 runs 16 residues. The V and J ends lost 6 bases and 0 bases, in that order; junction bases with no gene match: 8. The chain's CDR3 is CSAEGGRDSGANVLTF. The CDR3 DNA reads as TGCAGTGCCGAGGGAGGGCGCGACTCTGGGGCCAACGTCCTGACTTTC.

The gene calls are TRBV5-1 and TRBJ2-3; 12 bases map to TRBD2. With 7 bases clipped from V and 6 bases from J, the junction kept 12 bases outside the gene matches. The CDR3 sequence is 16 residues long. From germline, CDR1 is SGHRS and CDR2 YFSETQ. CDR3 region: CASGSVLAGGKDTQYF. The CDR3 nucleotides are TGCGCCAGCGGCTCGGTCCTAGCGGGAGGGAAGGATACGCAGTATTTT.

This clonotype has only a few counts. The germline gene is not matched at one end of the junction; a read error may be the cause. The CDR3 coding sequence is TGTGCTAGTCGTTTGGGACTAGTGCAGAAGACCGGGGAGCTGTTTTTT. Encoded protein: CASRLGLVQKTGELFF. The J gene is TRBJ2-2, the V gene TRBV12-5, with TRBD2 identical over 8 bases. The germline V gene encodes CDR1 LGHNT and CDR2 FRNRAP. This CDR3 spans 16 amino acids.

This clonotype has more than one count but fewer than ten. A much larger clone differs by one base, so this may be a read error. V gene TRBV6-5 combines with J gene TRBJ2-5, with 9 bases identical to TRBD1. Per the germline V gene, CDR1 is MNHEY and CDR2 is SVGAGI. V was pared by 6 bases and J by 7 bases, with 12 bases of the junction left unmatched. This CDR3 comprises 15 residues. The CDR3 region has the DNA TGTGCCAGCAGCTCTAGACAGGGGGTTATGAGGACCCAGTACTTC. Amino acid sequence: CASSSRQGVMRTQYF.

Note on this clonotype: Mismatch with germline at one junction end may stem from a read error. The chain is built from TRBV11-1 and TRBJ1-1; TRBD1 matches at 7 bases. The CDR3 covers 15 residues. Germline assignment: CDR1 SGHAT and CDR2 FQDESV (reference sequence). This chain's CDR3 is CDSSLGTVGGAEAFF. The CDR3 DNA follows: TGTGACAGCAGCTTAGGCACTGTAGGGGGCGCTGAAGCTTTCTTT.

About this clonotype: The final CDR3 position lacks the conserved phenylalanine or tryptophan, pointing to a likely read error. The DNA is left out, because the CDR3 cannot be placed on it with certainty; the CDR3 is given as TCRdb lists it. The chain recombines TRBV20-1 with TRBJ2-7; TRBD1 is the table's D call, not checked against the DNA. Germline V lookup: CDR1 DFQATT, CDR2 SNEGSKA (reference sequence). The CDR3 sequence runs 13 residues, both termini included. CDR3 sequence reads: CSAIRWGLYELYL.

The V gene is TRBV5-4, the J gene TRBJ2-7; the match to TRBD2 covers 14 bases. The length of the CDR3 is 17 residues. Losses at the gene ends were 2 bases for V and 2 bases for J; bases not matched to a gene: 6. Germline assignment: CDR1 SGHNT and CDR2 YYREEE (reference sequence). CDR3 coding DNA: TGTGCCAGCAGCTTAGGGGGACTAGCGGGGGTGGCCTACGAGCAGTACTTC. Protein product: CASSLGGLAGVAYEQYF. Filled out from reference TRBV5-4 and TRBJ2-7, the complete variable domain reads ETGVTQSPTHLIKTRGQQVTLRCSSQSGHNTVSWYQQALGQGPQFIFQYYREEENGRGNFPPRFSGLQFPNYSSELNVNALELDDSALYLCASSLGGLAGVAYEQYFGPGTRLTVT.

The chain recombines TRBV10-1 with TRBJ2-3, with D unclear. Between the trimmed V and J ends, which lost 9 bases and 4 bases, there was a span of 14 bases. The CDR3 loop spans 13 amino acids. Germline V CDR1 and CDR2: WNHNN, SYGVQD (reference sequence). CDR3 sequence reads: CASCEAGADTQYF. CDR3 nucleotide sequence: TGCGCCAGTTGTGAAGCTGGCGCAGATACGCAGTATTTT.

Comments on this clonotype: One end of the junction fails to match germline, which may point to a read error. The chain combines TRBV6-1 with TRBJ2-5; D may be TRBD2 (6 bases). CDR1 is MNHNS, CDR2 SASEGT, per germline. This CDR3 is 15 amino acids long. The CDR3 region is CASSEMEGWRETQCF. In nucleotides, the CDR3 is TGTGCCAGCAGTGAAATGGAGGGATGGCGAGAGACCCAGTGCTTC.